Below are 30 T cell receptor beta chains sequenced from a single sample in a study of shared clonotypes between healthy human individuals. The method was immunoSEQ multiplex PCR; TCRdb's version includes in-frame clones alone and lacks a portion of them. This sample has roughly 480,000 clones; 65% to 80% occur once, and the top ten carry about 12%. Sequencing used PBMCs. Receptors were obtained from a woman aged 40 to 50 in good health. Some clones in this sample may be carry-over from other donors' samples.

This sequence joins TRBV20-1 and TRBJ1-3, with no clear D. CDR1 DFQATT and CDR2 SNEGSKA come from the germline V gene (reference sequence). The CDR3 covers 11 residues. Deletions cut 1 base from V and 8 bases from J, with 6 bases between. The DNA for the CDR3 is TGCAGTGCTAGAGGCGGTGACACCATATATTTT. Translation: CSARGGDTIYF.

The chain joins TRBV4-2 to TRBJ2-3; maybe TRBD2 (6 bases). Germline values: CDR1 LGHNA, CDR2 YNFKEQ. This CDR3 is built from 16 residues. V was trimmed by 0 bases and J by 0 bases, leaving 10 bases between them. The chain's CDR3 is CASSQESRGSTDTQYF. In DNA form, the CDR3 reads TGTGCCAGCAGCCAAGAGTCGCGGGGCAGCACAGATACGCAGTATTTT.

The chain combines TRBV7-6 with TRBJ2-3, with TRBD2 matching 10 bases. Looked up from germline, CDR1 is SGHVS and CDR2 is FNYEAQ. The CDR3 is 15 amino acids. The junction had 8 bases not matched to a gene; V was cut back by 2 bases and J by 9 bases. CDR3 in amino acids: CASSLSATSGKTQYF. CDR3 in DNA: TGTGCCAGCAGCTTATCAGCCACTAGCGGGAAAACGCAGTATTTT.

Notes on this clone: Other DNA variants within this sample encode the same CDR3. This sequence joins TRBV18 and TRBJ1-1; D ambiguous. CDR3 length equals 13 residues. V lost 1 base and J lost 1, with 4 bases in between. The germline CDR1 and CDR2 sequences are KGHSH and LQKENI. The CDR3 region is CASSPQENTEAFF. CDR3 sequence (DNA): TGTGCCAGCTCACCACAAGAGAACACTGAAGCTTTCTTT.

V usage is TRBV7-1 and J usage is TRBJ2-7; TRBD2 aligns across 9 bases. TRBV7-1 falls under the ORF class, with uncertain function. V gave up 5 bases and J gave up 3 bases; unmatched junction bases: 5. This CDR3 spans 14 amino acids. DNA for the CDR3: TGTGCCAGCAGCCCTTCGACTAGCGGCTACGAGCAGTACTTC. This encodes CASSPSTSGYEQYF.

This rearrangement joins TRBV11-2 to TRBJ2-1, with TRBD2 matching 10 bases. This CDR3 is built from 17 residues. Germline V gene lookup returns CDR1 SGHAT and CDR2 FQNNGV. J gave up 1 base and V 2 bases, and 5 bases lay outside the gene matches. For the CDR3, the DNA is TGTGCCAGCAGCTTACGCAGGACTAGCGGATCCTACAATGAGCAGTTCTTC. Amino acid sequence: CASSLRRTSGSYNEQFF.

The rearrangement links TRBV19 to TRBJ1-5; 11 positions agree with TRBD1. Germline-derived CDR1 and CDR2 are LNHDA and SQIVND (reference sequence). Unmatched junction bases numbered 4, after V lost 1 base and J lost 8 bases. The CDR3 has 15 residues. CDR3 protein: CASSIGTGGVKPQHF. In nucleotides, the CDR3 is TGTGCCAGTAGTATAGGGACAGGGGGCGTAAAGCCCCAGCATTTT.

The V call is TRBV19, the J call TRBJ2-3, with TRBD2 matching over 8 bases. This CDR3 comprises 16 residues. The V gene's germline CDR1 is LNHDA and CDR2 SQIVND (reference sequence). V lost 8 bases, J lost 0 bases, and 10 bases stayed unmatched. This CDR3 reads CASGSPRGGSTDTQYF. Written as DNA, the CDR3 is TGTGCCAGTGGAAGCCCCCGGGGGGGCAGCACAGATACGCAGTATTTT.

The J gene is TRBJ2-7, the V gene TRBV5-1; D possibly uses TRBD1 or TRBD2 (5 bases each). V was clipped by 0 bases and J by 0 bases, with 16 bases between them. Looked up from germline, CDR1 is SGHRS and CDR2 is YFSETQ. The CDR3 spans 17 residues. CDR3 coding DNA: TGCGCCAGCAGCTTGGGAGCCGGGACGGATCACTCCTACGAGCAGTACTTC. Its translation: CASSLGAGTDHSYEQYF.

The chain has TRBV7-2 and TRBJ1-1; the D is unclear. V lost 4 bases to trimming and J lost 7 bases, with 19 bases between them. Germline values: CDR1 SGHTA, CDR2 FQGNSA. There are 15 residues in the CDR3. The CDR3 reads CASSWASVVENEAFF. As DNA, the CDR3 is TGTGCCAGCAGCTGGGCCTCGGTGGTTGAGAATGAAGCTTTCTTT. Variable domain in full (rest from reference TRBV7-2 and TRBJ1-1): GAGVSQSPSNKVTEKGKDVELRCDPISGHTALYWYRQSLGQGLEFLIYFQGNSAPDKSGLPSDRFSAERTGGSVSTLTIQRTQQEDSAVYLCASSWASVVENEAFFGQGTRLTVV.

The V call is TRBV6-1, the J call TRBJ2-5, with 7 bases fitting TRBD1. This CDR3 spans 15 amino acids. CDR1 MNHNS and CDR2 SASEGT come from the germline V gene. The trim removed 4 bases at V and 5 bases at J, leaving 10 bases unmatched. CDR3 sequence: CASSGRTGTGETQYF. In DNA, the CDR3 is TGTGCCAGCAGTGGCCGGACAGGTACGGGGGAGACCCAGTACTTC.

In the case of this clone: The same CDR3 also results from other DNA sequences found in this sample. The J gene is TRBJ2-5, the V gene TRBV20-1, with D unclear. Germline V gene sequence: CDR1 DFQATT, CDR2 SNEGSKA (reference sequence). The length of the CDR3 is 11 residues. The V end was cut by 3 bases, the J end by 2 bases, with 4 bases between. The CDR3 bases are TGCAGTGCTAGGCCGCAAGAGACCCAGTACTTC. It is translated as CSARPQETQYF.

V gene TRBV5-1 combines with J gene TRBJ2-5, with 9 nucleotides matching TRBD2. This CDR3 contains 16 residues. V was pared by 4 bases and J by 1 base, with 8 bases of the junction left unmatched. Germline assignment: CDR1 SGHRS and CDR2 YFSETQ. This chain's CDR3 is CASSALAGAPQETQYF. CDR3 coding DNA: TGCGCCAGCAGCGCGTTAGCGGGAGCCCCCCAAGAGACCCAGTACTTC.

This clone was seen just once. The chain has TRBV14 and TRBJ2-2; weak D call: TRBD1 (6 bases). CDR3 length: 16 amino acids. Trimming pared 2 bases from V and 7 bases from J, leaving 17 bases between. Germline V CDR1 and CDR2: SGHDN, FVKESK. The CDR3: CASSQLVTSRGGELFF. Here the CDR3 DNA reads TGTGCCAGCAGCCAACTGGTTACTTCCAGGGGCGGGGAGCTGTTTTTT.

This clone was seen just once. The chain joins TRBV7-9 to TRBJ2-7, with 8 bases aligning to TRBD2. The V gene end was trimmed by 5 bases and the J gene end by 0 bases; junction bases not matched to a gene: 9. Germline V CDR1 and CDR2: SEHNR, FQNEAQ (reference sequence). The CDR3 spans 16 residues. The CDR3: CASSRWGGTSSYEQYF. The DNA for the CDR3 is TGTGCCAGCAGCCGGTGGGGCGGGACTAGCTCCTACGAGCAGTACTTC.

The V gene is TRBV7-2, the J gene TRBJ2-2; D possibly uses TRBD1 or TRBD2 (6 bases each). The germline gives CDR1 SGHTA, CDR2 FQGNSA. This CDR3 region has 16 residues. Trimming pared 5 bases from V and 4 bases from J, leaving 17 bases between. The CDR3 loop reads CASSDIRGVGTGELFF. In DNA form, the CDR3 reads TGTGCCAGCAGCGACATAAGGGGGGTTGGCACCGGGGAGCTGTTTTTT.

The V call is TRBV7-8, the J call TRBJ1-4; D might be TRBD1 (5 bases). The CDR3 runs to 16 residues. Germline-derived CDR1 and CDR2 are SGHVS and FQNEAQ. V lost 9 bases, J lost 3 bases, and 20 bases lay in between. The CDR3 loop is CASGSLGGGPNEKLFF. CDR3 sequence (DNA): TGTGCCAGTGGGAGCTTGGGGGGTGGACCTAATGAAAAACTGTTTTTT.

The gene calls are TRBV25-1 and TRBJ2-7, with a possible D match to TRBD1 (6 bases). The germline V and J ends were trimmed by 6 bases and 1 base, with 13 bases remaining between them. The CDR3 runs to 14 residues. Germline V gene lookup returns CDR1 MGHDK and CDR2 SYGVNS. CDR3 nucleotides: TGTGCCAGCAGCCTTCGACAGGAATCCTACGAGCAGTACTTC. Encoded protein: CASSLRQESYEQYF.

V and J are TRBV7-9 and TRBJ2-6, with D perhaps assigned TRBD1 or TRBD2 (5 bases each). Germline CDR1 SEHNR, CDR2 FQNEAQ (reference sequence). Trimming took 5 bases from V and 2 from J, leaving 10 bases between them. CDR3 length equals 15 residues. CDR3 in amino acids: CASSRGDTGANVLTF. DNA of the CDR3: TGTGCCAGCAGCCGGGGCGATACTGGGGCCAACGTCCTGACTTTC.

V and J are TRBV2 and TRBJ1-1; 10 bases are shared with TRBD1. This CDR3 contains 15 residues. The V segment lost 3 bases and the J segment 4 bases; nucleotides outside the gene matches: 5. Germline V gives CDR1 SNHLY, CDR2 FYNNEI. This CDR3 reads CASSDDRGPVTEAFF. As DNA, the CDR3 is TGTGCCAGCAGTGATGACAGGGGGCCCGTCACTGAAGCTTTCTTT. The whole variable domain, remainder taken from reference TRBV2 and TRBJ1-1, is EPEVTQTPSHQVTQMGQEVILRCVPISNHLYFYWYRQILGQKVEFLVSFYNNEISEKSEIFDDQFSVERPDGSNFTLKIRSTKLEDSAMYFCASSDDRGPVTEAFFGQGTRLTVV.

J is TRBJ1-1 and V is TRBV2; 7 nucleotides match TRBD1. This CDR3 has 15 residues. Germline CDR1 reads SNHLY; CDR2 reads FYNNEI. Trimming at V came to 1 base and at J to 4 bases, leaving 6 bases not matched to a gene. CDR3 in amino acids: CASSEETGNPTEAFF. DNA for the CDR3: TGTGCCAGCAGTGAAGAGACAGGGAATCCCACTGAAGCTTTCTTT.

This clone was observed a few times. This sequence joins TRBV7-9 and TRBJ1-1; D is unclear. The CDR3 has 13 amino acids. Trimming took 5 bases from V and 0 from J, leaving 7 bases between them. From germline, CDR1 is SEHNR and CDR2 FQNEAQ (reference sequence). The DNA for the CDR3 is TGTGCCAGCAGCGCCCAGGTGAACACTGAAGCTTTCTTT. The encoded protein is CASSAQVNTEAFF.

This clone was recorded only once. This chain joins TRBV13 and TRBJ2-2; 8 bases line up with TRBD1. The CDR3 length is 17 residues. V dropped 5 bases and J dropped 0; count of bases not matched to a gene: 8. The germline CDR1 and CDR2 sequences are PRHDT and FYEKMQ (reference sequence). CDR3 residues: CASSPYRTGTNTGELFF. Written as DNA, the CDR3 is TGTGCCAGCAGCCCGTACCGGACAGGGACGAACACCGGGGAGCTGTTTTTT.

Of note for this clone: This specimen includes other DNA sequences encoding the same CDR3. This chain connects TRBV7-2 to TRBJ2-7; no definite D call. This CDR3 comprises 13 residues. Germline-derived CDR1 and CDR2 are SGHTA and FQGNSA. V dropped 1 base and J dropped 4 bases, with 8 bases sitting between them. The CDR3 loop reads CASSLVRAYEQYF. The CDR3 DNA reads TGTGCCAGCAGCTTAGTCCGCGCGTACGAGCAGTACTTC.

The chain links TRBV27 to TRBJ2-3; TRBD1 might be the D (6 bases). Germline CDR1 is MNHEY and CDR2 is SMNVEV (reference sequence). This CDR3 spans 16 amino acids. V dropped 5 bases and J dropped 4 bases, with 19 bases sitting between them. Here the CDR3 reads CASSPVGGENADTQYF. The CDR3 region has the DNA TGTGCCAGCAGTCCGGTAGGGGGAGAGAACGCAGATACGCAGTATTTT.

The rearrangement joins TRBV4-2 to TRBJ2-3; D not certain. CDR1 is LGHNA and CDR2 is YNFKEQ in the germline V gene. Trimming removed 1 base at V and 8 bases at J, with 10 bases between. The CDR3 totals 13 residues. The CDR3 DNA reads TGTGCCAGCAGCCAAGTGGCCGAAGGTACGCAGTATTTT. Translating it yields CASSQVAEGTQYF.

This chain uses TRBV29-1 with TRBJ2-7; 8 nucleotides align to TRBD1. The CDR3 consists of 11 residues. Per the germline V gene, CDR1 is SQVTM and CDR2 is ANQGSEA. Germline trimming cut 5 bases from V and 4 bases from J; bases unmatched to any gene: 1. The CDR3 protein is CSVQGAYEQYF. The CDR3 region has the DNA TGCAGCGTTCAGGGGGCGTACGAGCAGTACTTC.

This clone was counted once. The rearrangement links TRBV19 to TRBJ2-5; tentatively, D is TRBD1 or TRBD2 (5 bases each). Trimming took 6 bases from V and 5 from J, leaving 13 bases between them. The germline V gene has CDR1 LNHDA and CDR2 SQIVND (reference sequence). The length of the CDR3 is 13 residues. CDR3 DNA: TGTGCCAGTAGGCCGGGGCCCTCCGAGACCCAGTACTTC. It is translated as CASRPGPSETQYF.

As concerns this clone: A single base separates this from a much larger clone, so it may be a read error. The chain links TRBV7-9 to TRBJ1-1; D gene unclear. V lost 3 bases and J lost 1, with 6 bases in between. The germline gives CDR1 SEHNR, CDR2 FQNEAQ (reference sequence). The CDR3 is 13 residues long. The DNA for the CDR3 is TGTGCCAGCAGCTTGGAGGGGAACACTGAAGCTTTCTTT. The encoded protein is CASSLEGNTEAFF. Based on the CDR3 plus reference TRBV7-9 and TRBJ1-1, the full variable domain is DTGVSQNPRHKITKRGQNVTFRCDPISEHNRLYWYRQTLGQGPEFLTYFQNEAQLEKSRLLSDRFSAERPKGSFSTLEIQRTEQGDSAMYLCASSLEGNTEAFFGQGTRLTVV.

This clone occurred many times. This chain joins TRBV10-1 and TRBJ1-2; 9 bases agree with TRBD1. From germline, CDR1 is WNHNN and CDR2 SYGVQD (reference sequence). CDR3 length: 13 amino acids. Trimming at V came to 4 bases and at J to 8 bases, leaving 5 bases not matched to a gene. CDR3 sequence reads: CASSGGQGGGYTF. CDR3 sequence (DNA): TGCGCCAGCAGTGGGGGACAGGGAGGCGGCTACACCTTC.